The clone carrying this TCR beta chain was seen only a few times. These data are taken from a study of cytomegalovirus exposure and HLA in healthy donors. 13 Jbeta primers and 60 Vbeta primers were used for the PCR. Clones were read by immunoSEQ multiplex PCR, and TCRdb kept only the in-frame ones, dropping some. Of 150,000 to 200,000 clones in the sample, about 85% were seen once. The source of this sequence is a male donor in good health and CMV-seropositive. The sample consisted of PBMCs.

CDR3 bases: TGTGCCAGCAGCTTAGAGGCCGGGAGTTTTACGCAGTATTTT. Residues: CASSLEAGSFTQYF. V and J are TRBV7-9 and TRBJ2-3; tentatively, D is TRBD2 (6 bases). Deletions cut 1 base from V and 8 bases from J, with 13 bases between. The CDR3 loop spans 14 amino acids. The germline V gene encodes CDR1 SEHNR and CDR2 FQNEAQ (reference sequence). The whole variable domain, remainder taken from reference TRBV7-9 and TRBJ2-3, is DTGVSQNPRHKITKRGQNVTFRCDPISEHNRLYWYRQTLGQGPEFLTYFQNEAQLEKSRLLSDRFSAERPKGSFSTLEIQRTEQGDSAMYLCASSLEAGSFTQYFGPGTRLTVL.